Listed here is a single TCR beta chain. What it binds is not known. These data originate in a study of T cell responses to AZD1222 COVID-19 vaccine. Broader study findings: Just six people given AZD1222 tested seropositive at baseline. The donors showed a predominance of white British ancestry and of females, with possible underestimation of clonal diversity. The study found vaccine-associated CD4 TCRs spanning spike, dominant at 160-218 and 743-854. After two AZD1222 doses, spike-specific TCR breadth and depth rose versus day 0.

The CDR3 length is 14 residues. Germline V lookup: CDR1 LGHDT, CDR2 YNNKEL (reference sequence). The ends lost 4 bases at V and 2 bases at J; junction bases unmatched: 3. Method: immunoSEQ multiplex PCR; TCRdb's copy keeps in-frame clones and lacks some. This table holds 130,000 or so clones, roughly 86% found once. The V call is TRBV3-1 (or the pseudogene TRBV3-2), the J call TRBJ1-1; 8 nucleotides align to TRBD1. The material was peripheral blood, obtained 28 days after the second AZD1222 dose. The clonotype originates from an adult who received the AZD1222 COVID-19 vaccine. CDR3 loop: CASSRDRGNTEAFF. Here the CDR3 DNA reads TGTGCCAGCAGCCGTGACAGGGGTAACACTGAAGCTTTCTTT.